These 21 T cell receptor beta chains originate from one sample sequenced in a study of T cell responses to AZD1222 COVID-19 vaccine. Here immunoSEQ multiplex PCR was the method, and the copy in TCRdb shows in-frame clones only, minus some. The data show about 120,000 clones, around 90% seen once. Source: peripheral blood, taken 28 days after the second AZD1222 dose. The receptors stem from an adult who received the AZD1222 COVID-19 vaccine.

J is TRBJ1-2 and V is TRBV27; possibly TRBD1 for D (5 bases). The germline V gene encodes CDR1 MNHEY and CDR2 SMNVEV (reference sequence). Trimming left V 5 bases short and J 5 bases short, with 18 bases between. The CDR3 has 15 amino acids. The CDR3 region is CASSQSRESWYGYTF. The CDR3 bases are TGTGCCAGCAGTCAAAGCAGGGAATCGTGGTATGGCTACACCTTC.

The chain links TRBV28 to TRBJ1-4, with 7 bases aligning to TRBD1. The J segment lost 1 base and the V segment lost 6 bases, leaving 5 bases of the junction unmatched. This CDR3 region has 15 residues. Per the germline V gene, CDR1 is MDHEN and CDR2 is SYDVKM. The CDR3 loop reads CASRDRSRTNEKLFF. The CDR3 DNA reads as TGTGCCAGCAGGGACAGGTCAAGAACTAATGAAAAACTGTTTTTT.

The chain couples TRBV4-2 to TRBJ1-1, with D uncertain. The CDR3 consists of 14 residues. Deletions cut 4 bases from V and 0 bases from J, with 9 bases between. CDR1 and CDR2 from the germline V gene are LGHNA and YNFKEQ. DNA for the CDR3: TGTGCCAGCAGCCGCAACAAACTGAACACTGAAGCTTTCTTT. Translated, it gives CASSRNKLNTEAFF.

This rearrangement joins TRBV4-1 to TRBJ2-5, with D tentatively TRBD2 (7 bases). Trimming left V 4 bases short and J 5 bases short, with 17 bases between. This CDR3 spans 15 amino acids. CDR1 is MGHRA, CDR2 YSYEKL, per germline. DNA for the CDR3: TGCGCCAGCAGCCGGGGCGGGGGCCTCCGGGAGACCCAGTACTTC. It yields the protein CASSRGGGLRETQYF.

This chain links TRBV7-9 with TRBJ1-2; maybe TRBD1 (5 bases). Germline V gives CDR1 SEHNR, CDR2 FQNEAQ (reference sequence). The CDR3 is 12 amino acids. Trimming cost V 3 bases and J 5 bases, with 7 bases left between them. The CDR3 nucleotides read TGTGCCAGCAGCTTTGACAGTTATGGCTACACCTTC. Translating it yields CASSFDSYGYTF.

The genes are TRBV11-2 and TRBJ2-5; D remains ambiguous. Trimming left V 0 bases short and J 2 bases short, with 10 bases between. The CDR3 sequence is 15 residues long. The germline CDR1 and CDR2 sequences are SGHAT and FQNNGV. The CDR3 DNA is TGTGCCAGCAGCTTAGATCACTACCCTCAAGAGACCCAGTACTTC. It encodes CASSLDHYPQETQYF.

The CDR3 spells CASSLGRVPGIYGYTF. In DNA, the CDR3 is TGTGCCAGCAGTTTGGGGAGAGTCCCAGGAATTTATGGCTACACCTTC. The rearrangement joins TRBV27 to TRBJ1-2; D is uncertain. From germline, CDR1 is MNHEY and CDR2 SMNVEV (reference sequence). CDR3 length equals 16 residues. Trimming removed 3 bases at V and 5 bases at J, with 19 bases between.

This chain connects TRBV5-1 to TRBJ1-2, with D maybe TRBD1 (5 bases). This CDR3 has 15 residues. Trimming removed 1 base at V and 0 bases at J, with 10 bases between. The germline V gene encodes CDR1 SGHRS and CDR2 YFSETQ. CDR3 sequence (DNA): TGCGCCAGCAGCTTGTCTGCAGGGACTAACTATGGCTACACCTTC. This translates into CASSLSAGTNYGYTF.

DNA for the CDR3: TGTGCCAGCAGGGTAACAGGGATCCACTATGGCTACACCTTC. Its translation: CASRVTGIHYGYTF. The chain is built from TRBV2 and TRBJ1-2; D is possibly TRBD1 (6 bases). V dropped 6 bases and J dropped 3 bases, with 14 bases sitting between them. Germline V gene data show CDR1 as SNHLY and CDR2 as FYNNEI. CDR3 length equals 14 residues.

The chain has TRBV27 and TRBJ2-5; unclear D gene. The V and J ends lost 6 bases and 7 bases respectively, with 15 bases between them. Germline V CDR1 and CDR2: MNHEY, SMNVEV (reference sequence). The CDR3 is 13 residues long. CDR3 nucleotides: TGTGCCAGCAGAACCGGGTCCGGCGGGACCCAGTACTTC. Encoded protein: CASRTGSGGTQYF.

In DNA form, the CDR3 reads TGTGCCAGTACCCTGGACAGAGGCTTCAATGAAGCTTTCTTT. The encoded protein is CASTLDRGFNEAFF. The rearrangement joins TRBV19 to TRBJ1-1; D possibly corresponds to TRBD1 (6 bases). CDR1 is LNHDA, CDR2 SQIVND, per germline (reference sequence). The CDR3 is 14 amino acids. V was pared by 7 bases and J by 7 bases, with 19 bases between. The full variable domain, with the rest looked up from reference TRBV19 and TRBJ1-1, is DGGITQSPKYLFRKEGQNVTLSCEQNLNHDAMYWYRQDPGQGLRLIYYSQIVNDFQKGDIAEGYSVSREKKESFPLTVTSAQKNPTAFYLCASTLDRGFNEAFFGQGTRLTVV.

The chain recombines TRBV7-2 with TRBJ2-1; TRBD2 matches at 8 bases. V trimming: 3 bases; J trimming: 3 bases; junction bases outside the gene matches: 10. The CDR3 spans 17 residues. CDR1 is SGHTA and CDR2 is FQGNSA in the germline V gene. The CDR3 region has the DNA TGTGCCAGCAGCTTGGGGGGAGGGGCGGGGGGCTACAATGAGCAGTTCTTC. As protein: CASSLGGGAGGYNEQFF.

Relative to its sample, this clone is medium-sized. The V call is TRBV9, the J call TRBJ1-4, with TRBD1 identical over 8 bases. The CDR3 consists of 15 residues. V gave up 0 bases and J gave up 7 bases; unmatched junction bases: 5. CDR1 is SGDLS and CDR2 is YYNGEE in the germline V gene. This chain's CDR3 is CASSVGTGGSEKLFF. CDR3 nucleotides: TGTGCCAGCAGCGTAGGTACAGGGGGTAGTGAAAAACTGTTTTTT.

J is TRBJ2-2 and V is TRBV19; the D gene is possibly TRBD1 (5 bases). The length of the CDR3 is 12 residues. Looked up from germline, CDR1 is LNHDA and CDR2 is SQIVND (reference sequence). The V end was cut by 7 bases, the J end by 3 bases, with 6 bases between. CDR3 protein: CASTRDTGELFF. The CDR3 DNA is TGTGCCAGTACCAGGGACACCGGGGAGCTGTTTTTT.

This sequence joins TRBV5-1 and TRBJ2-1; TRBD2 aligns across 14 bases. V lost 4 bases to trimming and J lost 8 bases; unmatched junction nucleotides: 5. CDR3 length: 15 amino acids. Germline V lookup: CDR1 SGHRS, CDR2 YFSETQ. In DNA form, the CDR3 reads TGCGCCAGCAGCCGGGGACTAGCGGGAGACTATGAGCAGTTCTTC. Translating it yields CASSRGLAGDYEQFF. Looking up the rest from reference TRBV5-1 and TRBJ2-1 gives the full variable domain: KAGVTQTPRYLIKTRGQQVTLSCSPISGHRSVSWYQQTPGQGLQFLFEYFSETQRNKGNFPGRFSGRQFSNSRSEMNVSTLELGDSALYLCASSRGLAGDYEQFFGPGTRLTVL.

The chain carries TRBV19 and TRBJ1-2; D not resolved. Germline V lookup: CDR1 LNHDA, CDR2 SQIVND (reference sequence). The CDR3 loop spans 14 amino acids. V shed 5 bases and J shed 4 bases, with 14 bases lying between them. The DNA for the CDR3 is TGTGCCAGTAGTCACCCGACGGACCCCTATGGCTACACCTTC. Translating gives CASSHPTDPYGYTF. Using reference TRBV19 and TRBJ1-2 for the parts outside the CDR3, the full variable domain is DGGITQSPKYLFRKEGQNVTLSCEQNLNHDAMYWYRQDPGQGLRLIYYSQIVNDFQKGDIAEGYSVSREKKESFPLTVTSAQKNPTAFYLCASSHPTDPYGYTFGSGTRLTVV.

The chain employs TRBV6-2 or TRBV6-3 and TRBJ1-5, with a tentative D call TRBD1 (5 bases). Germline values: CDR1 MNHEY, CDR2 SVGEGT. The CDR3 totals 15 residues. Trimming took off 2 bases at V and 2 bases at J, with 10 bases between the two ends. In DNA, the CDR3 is TGTGCCAGCAGTTACGGGGGGTCGGGCAATCAGCCCCAGCATTTT. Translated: CASSYGGSGNQPQHF.

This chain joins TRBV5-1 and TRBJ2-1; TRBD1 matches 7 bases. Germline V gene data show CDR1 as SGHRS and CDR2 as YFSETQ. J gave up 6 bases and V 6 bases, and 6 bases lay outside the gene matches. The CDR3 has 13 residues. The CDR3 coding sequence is TGCGCCAGCAATGTAGGGGGCGCCAATGAGCAGTTCTTC. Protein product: CASNVGGANEQFF.

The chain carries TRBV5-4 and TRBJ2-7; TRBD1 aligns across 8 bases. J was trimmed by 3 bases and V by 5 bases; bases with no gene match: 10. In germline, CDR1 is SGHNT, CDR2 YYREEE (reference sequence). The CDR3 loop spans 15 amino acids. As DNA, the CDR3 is TGTGCCAGCAGGCCGGGACAGGCCGCCGACTACGAGCAGTACTTC. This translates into CASRPGQAADYEQYF.

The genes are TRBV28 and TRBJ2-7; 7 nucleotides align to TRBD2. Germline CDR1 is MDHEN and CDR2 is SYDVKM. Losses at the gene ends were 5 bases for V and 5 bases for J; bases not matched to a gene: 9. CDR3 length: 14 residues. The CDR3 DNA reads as TGTGCCAGCAGTCCCGCCGGGGCGGGGGACGAGCAGTACTTC. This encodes CASSPAGAGDEQYF.

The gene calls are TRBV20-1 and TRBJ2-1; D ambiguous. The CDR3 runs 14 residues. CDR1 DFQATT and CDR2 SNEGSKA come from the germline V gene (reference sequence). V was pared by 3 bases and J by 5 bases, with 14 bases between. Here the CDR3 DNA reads TGCAGTGCTAGTATCAGGCTCCGGAACAATGAGCAGTTCTTC. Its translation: CSASIRLRNNEQFF.